This entry features one T cell receptor (beta chain) sequence. Many counts were recorded for this clonotype. What this receptor recognizes is not known. Per-base qualities were not stored, and no clone one base away is much larger. The data belong to a study of Graves' ophthalmopathy and Graves' hyperthyroidism listed by TCRdb under 2018. Background on the whole study: Peripheral blood was collected before any treatment was given, at the time of initial diagnosis. The study used TCR beta repertoire signatures to distinguish Graves' ophthalmopathy from Graves' hyperthyroidism and to predict progression to ophthalmopathy. In total, over 130 blood samples were TCR-sequenced: approximately 42 ophthalmopathy, around 75 hyperthyroidism and some 17 hyperthyroidism-to-ophthalmopathy patients. A discovery set of 95 to 100 patients (roughly 43 ophthalmopathy, approximately 58 stable hyperthyroidism) was enrolled to explore V-J signatures distinguishing ophthalmopathy from hyperthyroidism. An independent validation cohort was composed of approximately 19 hyperthyroidism patients and around 15 patients who later progressed from hyperthyroidism to ophthalmopathy. In about six hyperthyroidism patients, the T-cell repertoires found in thyroid tissue were compared with those found in blood. After sampling, hyperthyroidism patients received methimazole starting at 30 mg daily, and ophthalmopathy patients received high-dose intravenous methylprednisolone. The 100 discovery patients were divided at random into training and test sets in a 7:3 ratio. Overall results and qualifications from the work: Most expanded thyroid clonotypes with a frequency above 0.001 also appeared in blood, which suggests that blood repertoires may reflect the immune response in the thyroid. The 13-signature model separated ophthalmopathy from stable hyperthyroidism with roughly 90% sensitivity and almost 84% specificity in cross-validation, and 80%/75% in the test set. In validation, the model predicted ophthalmopathy progression with about 71% sensitivity and 72.22% specificity; some 13 predicted patients were CT-confirmed with GO in a median of roughly 6.8 months. No statistical method was used to set the sample size in advance, and the investigators knew which group each participant was assigned to.

The CDR3 measures 16 amino acids from cysteine to phenylalanine. Only the CDR3 region is kept as DNA, spanning 48 bases read in frame from base 1. CDR1 MNHEY and CDR2 SMNVEV are derived from the germline V gene (reference sequence). V gives up 0 bases and J gives up 11 bases, and the segment between their germline ends measures 17 bases. TCR beta CDR3 regions were amplified from RNA transcripts for repertoire sequencing. The first round was an RT-PCR using HTBI primers with the Qiagen OneStep RT-PCR kit, and this first round was followed by a second-round multiplex PCR, then size selection and purification. Libraries were sequenced paired-end with 100 bp reads on an Illumina HiSeq2000. The paper's data handling went like this. Reads were processed with SOAPnuke, discarding reads with adapters, uncalled bases, mean Phred below 15, or no exact constant-primer or identifier match. COPE v1.2.5 was used to merge the high-quality paired reads. Clonotypes were defined as unique nucleotide sequences and were aligned to IMGT TRB V, D and J references using MiTCR v1.1. Analysis was restricted to V-J combinations with a frequency above 0.0001, which covered 99.2% of repertoires. For each V-J combination, a TCR clonal expansion and chaos score was defined as F50 clonal expansion divided by the chaos observed in the TCRdist matrix. Welch's t-statistics and random forest were used to reduce features to some 13 V-J combinations, which were fed into a naive Bayes classifier. The Morisita-Horn index was used to measure how similar the thyroid and blood repertoires were. TCRdb reanalyzed the raw reads on its own, using fastp at Q25 for trimming and MiXCR for clone calling, and kept in-frame beta chains. Merged by CDR3 protein, the rows form single entries marked with the most common genes and DNA. The V and J calls come from TCRdb's annotation, not from the publication. A total of 600,000 to 650,000 distinct CDR3 sequences appear in this sample, 22% of them only once. Together, the top ten hold approximately 7.7% of the sample.

Hyperthyroidism was defined as stable when no progression to ophthalmopathy occurred within 18 months of follow-up. Patients with hyperthyroidism were aged 18 to 65 years, had been newly diagnosed, and had a disease duration of less than 2 months. Anyone with other autoimmune diseases, uncontrolled infections, pregnancy or lactation was excluded from the study. Diagnosis was based on clinical symptoms, serum thyroxine, TRAb, thyroid ultrasound and orbital computed tomography. Using Ficoll-Paque density gradient centrifugation, PBMCs were isolated from roughly 9.2 ml of fresh peripheral blood. Trizol reagent was used to extract the total RNA, and its quality was then checked on an Agilent 2100 Bioanalyzer.

The specimen was peripheral blood. This clonotype was obtained from a young woman with stable Graves' hyperthyroidism. Some clones in this sample may be carry-over from other donors' samples. Donor details come from another sample of the same person, matched by shared clones. The rearrangement joined TRBV27 to TRBJ1-6, with the D gene uncertain. The DNA sequence is given as TGTGCCAGCAGTTTATCTTTCCCCTTCCCTACGGCACCCCTCCACTTT. It specifies CASSLSFPFPTAPLHF.